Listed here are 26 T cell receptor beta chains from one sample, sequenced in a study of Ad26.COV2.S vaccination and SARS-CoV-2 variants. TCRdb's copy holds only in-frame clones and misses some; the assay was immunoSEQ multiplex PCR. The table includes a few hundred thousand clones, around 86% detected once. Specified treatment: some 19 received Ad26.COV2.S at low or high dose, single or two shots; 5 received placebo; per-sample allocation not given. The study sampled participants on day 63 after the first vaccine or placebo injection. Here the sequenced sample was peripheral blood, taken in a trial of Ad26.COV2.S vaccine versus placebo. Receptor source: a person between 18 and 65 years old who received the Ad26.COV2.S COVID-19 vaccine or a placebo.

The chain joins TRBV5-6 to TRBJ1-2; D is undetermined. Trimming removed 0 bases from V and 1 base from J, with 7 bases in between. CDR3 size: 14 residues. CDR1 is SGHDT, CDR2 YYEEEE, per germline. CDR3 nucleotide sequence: TGTGCCAGCAGCTTGGTCAGCCTTAACTATGGCTACACCTTC. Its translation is CASSLVSLNYGYTF.

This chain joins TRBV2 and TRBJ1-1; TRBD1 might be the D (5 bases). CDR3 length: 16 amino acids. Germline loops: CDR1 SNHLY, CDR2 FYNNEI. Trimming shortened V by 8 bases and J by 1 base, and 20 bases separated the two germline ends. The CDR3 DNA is TGTGCCAGCGGACCGACCGTGGACACAGAGAACACTGAAGCTTTCTTT. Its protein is CASGPTVDTENTEAFF.

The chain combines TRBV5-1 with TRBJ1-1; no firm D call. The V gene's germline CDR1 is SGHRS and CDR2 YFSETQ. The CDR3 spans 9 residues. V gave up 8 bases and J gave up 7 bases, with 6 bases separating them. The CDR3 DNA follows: TGCGCCAGGAGTTATGAAGCTTTCTTT. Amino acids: CARSYEAFF.

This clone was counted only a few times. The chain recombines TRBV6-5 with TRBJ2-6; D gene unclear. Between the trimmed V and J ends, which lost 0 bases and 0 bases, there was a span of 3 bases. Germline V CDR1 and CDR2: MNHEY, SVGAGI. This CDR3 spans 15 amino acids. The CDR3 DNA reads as TGTGCCAGCAGTTACTCGGACTCTGGGGCCAACGTCCTGACTTTC. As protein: CASSYSDSGANVLTF.

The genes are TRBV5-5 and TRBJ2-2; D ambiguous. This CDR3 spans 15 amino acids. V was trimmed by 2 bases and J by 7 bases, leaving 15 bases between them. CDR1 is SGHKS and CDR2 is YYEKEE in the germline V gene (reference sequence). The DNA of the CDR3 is TGTGCCAGCAGCTTTGGCACGCGAGCAGACGGGGAGCTGTTTTTT. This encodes CASSFGTRADGELFF.

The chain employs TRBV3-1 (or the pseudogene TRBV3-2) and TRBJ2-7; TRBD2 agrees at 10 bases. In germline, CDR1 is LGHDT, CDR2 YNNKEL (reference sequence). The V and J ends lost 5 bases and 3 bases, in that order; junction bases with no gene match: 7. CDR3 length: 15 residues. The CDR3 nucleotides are TGTGCCAGCAGCATTAGCGGGGGGAGGGGCTACGAGCAGTACTTC. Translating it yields CASSISGGRGYEQYF.

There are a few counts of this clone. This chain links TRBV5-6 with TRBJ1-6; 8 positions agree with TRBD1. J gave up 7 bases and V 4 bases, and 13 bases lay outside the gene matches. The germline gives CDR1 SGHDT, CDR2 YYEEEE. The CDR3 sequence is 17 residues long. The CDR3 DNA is TGTGCCAGCAGCCCGAGGACAGGGAGATTATTGAATTCACCCCTCCACTTT. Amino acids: CASSPRTGRLLNSPLHF.

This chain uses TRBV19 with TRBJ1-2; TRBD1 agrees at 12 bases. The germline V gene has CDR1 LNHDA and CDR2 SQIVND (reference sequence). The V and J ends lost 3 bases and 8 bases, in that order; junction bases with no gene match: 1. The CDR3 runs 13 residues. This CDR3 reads CASSIGTGGGYTF. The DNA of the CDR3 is TGTGCCAGTAGTATTGGGACAGGGGGCGGCTACACCTTC.

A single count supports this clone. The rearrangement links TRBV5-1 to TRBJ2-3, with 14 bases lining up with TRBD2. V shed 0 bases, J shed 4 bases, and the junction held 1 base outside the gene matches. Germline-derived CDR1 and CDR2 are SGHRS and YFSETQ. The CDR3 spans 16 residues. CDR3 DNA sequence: TGCGCCAGCAGCTTGGGACTAGCGGGGGGGCCAGATACGCAGTATTTT. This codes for CASSLGLAGGPDTQYF.

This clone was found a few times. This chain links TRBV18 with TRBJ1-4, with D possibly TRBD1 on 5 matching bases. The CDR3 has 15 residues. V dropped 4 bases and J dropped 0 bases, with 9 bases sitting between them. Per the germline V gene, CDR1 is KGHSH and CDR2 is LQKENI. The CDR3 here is CASSLTAATNEKLFF. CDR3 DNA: TGTGCCAGCTCACTGACAGCTGCAACTAATGAAAAACTGTTTTTT. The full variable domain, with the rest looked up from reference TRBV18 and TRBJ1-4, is NAGVMQNPRHLVRRRGQEARLRCSPMKGHSHVYWYRQLPEEGLKFMVYLQKENIIDESGMPKERFSAEFPKEGPSILRIQQVVRGDSAAYFCASSLTAATNEKLFFGSGTQLSVL.

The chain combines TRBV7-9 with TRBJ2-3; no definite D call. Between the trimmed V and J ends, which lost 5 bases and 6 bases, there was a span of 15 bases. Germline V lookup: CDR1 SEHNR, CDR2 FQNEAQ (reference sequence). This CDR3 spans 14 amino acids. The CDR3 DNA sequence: TGTGCCAGCAGCCCCACCGGCGTGAGGGATACGCAGTATTTT. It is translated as CASSPTGVRDTQYF.

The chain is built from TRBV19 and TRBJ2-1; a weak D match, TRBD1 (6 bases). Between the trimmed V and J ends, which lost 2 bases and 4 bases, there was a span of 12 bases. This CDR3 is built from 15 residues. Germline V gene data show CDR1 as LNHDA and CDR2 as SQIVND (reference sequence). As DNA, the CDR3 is TGTGCCAGTAGTATAACTGGGACATCATACAATGAGCAGTTCTTC. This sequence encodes CASSITGTSYNEQFF.

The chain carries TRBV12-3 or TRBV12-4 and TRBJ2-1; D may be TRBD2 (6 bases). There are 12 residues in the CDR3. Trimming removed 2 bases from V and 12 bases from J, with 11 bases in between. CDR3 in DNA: TGTGCCAGCAGTTTAAGGAACGGGGGGCAGTTCTTC. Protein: CASSLRNGGQFF.

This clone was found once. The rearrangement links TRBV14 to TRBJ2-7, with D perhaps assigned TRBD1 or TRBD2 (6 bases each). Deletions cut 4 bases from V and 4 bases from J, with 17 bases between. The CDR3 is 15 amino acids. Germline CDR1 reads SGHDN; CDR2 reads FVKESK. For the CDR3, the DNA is TGTGCCAGCAGCCGGACGTCGGGGGCGTTATACGAGCAGTACTTC. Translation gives CASSRTSGALYEQYF.

CDR3 bases: TGTGCCAGTAGCGACAGGGGACCCTATAATTCACCCCTCCACTTT. Translating gives CASSDRGPYNSPLHF. This chain connects TRBV19 to TRBJ1-6, with TRBD1 identical over 8 bases. Trimming cost V 6 bases and J 2 bases; bases outside gene matches: 3. This CDR3 spans 15 amino acids. CDR1 and CDR2 (germline): LNHDA, SQIVND (reference sequence).

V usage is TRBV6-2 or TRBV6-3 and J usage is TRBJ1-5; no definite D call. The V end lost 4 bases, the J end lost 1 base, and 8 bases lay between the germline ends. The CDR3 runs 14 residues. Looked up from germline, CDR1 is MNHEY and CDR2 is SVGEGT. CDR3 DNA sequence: TGTGCCAGCAGTTCAGGATCGAGCAATCAGCCCCAGCATTTT. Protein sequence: CASSSGSSNQPQHF.

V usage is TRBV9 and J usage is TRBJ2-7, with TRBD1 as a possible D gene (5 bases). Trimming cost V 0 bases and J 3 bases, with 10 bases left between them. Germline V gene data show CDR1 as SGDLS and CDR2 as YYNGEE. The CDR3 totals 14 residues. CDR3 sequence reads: CASSVEDRNYEQYF. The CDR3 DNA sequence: TGTGCCAGCAGCGTAGAAGACAGAAACTACGAGCAGTACTTC.

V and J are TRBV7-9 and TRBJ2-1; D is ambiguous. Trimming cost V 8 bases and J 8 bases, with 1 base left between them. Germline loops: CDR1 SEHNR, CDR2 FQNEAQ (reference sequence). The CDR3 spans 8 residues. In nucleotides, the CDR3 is TGTGCCAGCGATGAGCAGTTCTTC. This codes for CASDEQFF. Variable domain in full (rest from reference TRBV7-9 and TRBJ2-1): DTGVSQNPRHKITKRGQNVTFRCDPISEHNRLYWYRQTLGQGPEFLTYFQNEAQLEKSRLLSDRFSAERPKGSFSTLEIQRTEQGDSAMYLCASDEQFFGPGTRLTVL.

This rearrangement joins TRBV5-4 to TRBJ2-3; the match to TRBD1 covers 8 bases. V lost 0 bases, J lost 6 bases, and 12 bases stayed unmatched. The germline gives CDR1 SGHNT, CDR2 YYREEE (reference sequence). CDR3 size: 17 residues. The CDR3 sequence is CASSLAVLQGASDTQYF. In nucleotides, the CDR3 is TGTGCCAGCAGCTTGGCCGTTTTGCAGGGGGCTTCGGATACGCAGTATTTT.

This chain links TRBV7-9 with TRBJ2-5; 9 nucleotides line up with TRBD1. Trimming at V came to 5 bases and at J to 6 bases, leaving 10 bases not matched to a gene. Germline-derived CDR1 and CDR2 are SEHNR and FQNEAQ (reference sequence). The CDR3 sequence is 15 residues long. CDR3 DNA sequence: TGTGCCAGCAGCACCTCCGGGACAGGGTTGAAGACCCAGTACTTC. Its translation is CASSTSGTGLKTQYF.

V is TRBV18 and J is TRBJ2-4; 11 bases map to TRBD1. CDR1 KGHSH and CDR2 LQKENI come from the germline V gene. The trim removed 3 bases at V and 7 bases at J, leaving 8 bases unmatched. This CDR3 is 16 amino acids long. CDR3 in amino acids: CASSPFGQGARNIQYF. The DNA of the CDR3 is TGTGCCAGCTCACCCTTCGGACAGGGGGCGAGGAACATTCAGTACTTC.

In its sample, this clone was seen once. CDR3 loop: CASSHLKGASGGDEQFF. CDR3 DNA: TGTGCCAGCAGCCACCTAAAAGGAGCTAGCGGGGGGGATGAGCAGTTCTTC. The chain links TRBV4-2 to TRBJ2-1; 12 bases map to TRBD2. This CDR3 region has 17 residues. With 3 bases clipped from V and 8 bases from J, the junction kept 11 bases outside the gene matches. Germline CDR1 reads LGHNA; CDR2 reads YNFKEQ.

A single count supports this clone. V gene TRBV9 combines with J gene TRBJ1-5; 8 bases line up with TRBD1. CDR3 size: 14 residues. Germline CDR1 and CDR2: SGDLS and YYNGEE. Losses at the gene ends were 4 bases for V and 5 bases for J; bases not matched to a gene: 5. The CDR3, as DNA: TGTGCCAGCAGCCCTGGACAGGGTCATCAGCCCCAGCATTTT. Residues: CASSPGQGHQPQHF.

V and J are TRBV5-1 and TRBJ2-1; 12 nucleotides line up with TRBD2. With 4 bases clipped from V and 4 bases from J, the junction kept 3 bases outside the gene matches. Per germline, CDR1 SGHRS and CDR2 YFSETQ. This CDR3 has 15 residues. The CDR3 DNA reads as TGCGCCAGCAGCCCCGGGACTAGCGGGTACAATGAGCAGTTCTTC. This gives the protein CASSPGTSGYNEQFF.

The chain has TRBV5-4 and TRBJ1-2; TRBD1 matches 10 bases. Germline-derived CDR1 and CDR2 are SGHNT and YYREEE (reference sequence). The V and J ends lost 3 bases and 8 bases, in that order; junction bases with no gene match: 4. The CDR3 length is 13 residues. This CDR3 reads CASSWGQGTGYTF. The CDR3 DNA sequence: TGTGCCAGCAGCTGGGGACAGGGGACCGGCTACACCTTC. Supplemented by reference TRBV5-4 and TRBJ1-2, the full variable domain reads ETGVTQSPTHLIKTRGQQVTLRCSSQSGHNTVSWYQQALGQGPQFIFQYYREEENGRGNFPPRFSGLQFPNYSSELNVNALELDDSALYLCASSWGQGTGYTFGSGTRLTVV.

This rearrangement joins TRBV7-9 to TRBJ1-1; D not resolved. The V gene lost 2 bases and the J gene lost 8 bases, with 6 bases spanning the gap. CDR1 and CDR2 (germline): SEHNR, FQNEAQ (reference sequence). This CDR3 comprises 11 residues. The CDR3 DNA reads TGTGCCAGCAGCTTAACCCCCGAAGCTTTCTTT. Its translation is CASSLTPEAFF.